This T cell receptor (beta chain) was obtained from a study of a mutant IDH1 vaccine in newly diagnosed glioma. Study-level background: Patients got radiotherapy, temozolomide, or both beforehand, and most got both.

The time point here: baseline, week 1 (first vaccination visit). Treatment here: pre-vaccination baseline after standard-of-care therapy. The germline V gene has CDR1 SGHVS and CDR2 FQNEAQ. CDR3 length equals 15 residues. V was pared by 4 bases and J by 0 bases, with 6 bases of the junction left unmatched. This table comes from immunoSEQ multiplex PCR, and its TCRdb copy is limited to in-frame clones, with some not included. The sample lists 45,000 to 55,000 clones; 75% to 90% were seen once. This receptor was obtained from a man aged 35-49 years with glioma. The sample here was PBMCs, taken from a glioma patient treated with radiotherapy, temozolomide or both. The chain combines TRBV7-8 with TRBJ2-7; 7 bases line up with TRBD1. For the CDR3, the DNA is TGTGCCAGCAGCTATCCGGGACAGAGCTCCTACGAGCAGTACTTC. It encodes CASSYPGQSSYEQYF. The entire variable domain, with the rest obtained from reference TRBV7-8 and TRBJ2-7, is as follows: GAGVSQSPRYKVAKRGQDVALRCDPISGHVSLFWYQQALGQGPEFLTYFQNEAQLDKSGLPSDRFFAERPEGSVSTLKIQRTQQEDSAVYLCASSYPGQSSYEQYFGPGTRLTVT.